A selection of T cell receptor beta chains follows, all from one sample in a study of cytomegalovirus exposure and HLA in healthy donors. The table came from immunoSEQ multiplex PCR; TCRdb's copy has only in-frame clones and leaves some out. The table lists about 120,000 clones, about 76% of them singletons, with 12% in the top ten. Sequencing used PBMCs. The receptors here all came from a woman in her forties in good health and CMV-seropositive. CDR3s include the opening cysteine and the closing phenylalanine or tryptophan. The D gene is left open where the match is weak. The size entry is marked missing in some rows and otherwise reads once, few, many or a size class.

D gene	V gene	clone size	CDR3 protein
-	TRBV29-1	-	CSVEETRTSTDTQYF
-	TRBV6-1	-	CASIVGSVTGELFF
TRBD1	TRBV29-1	-	CSVGGQGSNEKLFF
-	TRBV4-2	few	CASSQGPQETQYF
TRBD1	TRBV19	-	CANPGQDGDSYEQYF
-	TRBV6-1	-	CASSDLTDTQYF
-	TRBV6-4	once	CASSDSAVSNNEKLFF
-	TRBV25-1	-	CASLAYGNTGELFF
TRBD1	TRBV5-8	once	CASSTGQVGNSPLHF
-	TRBV5-6	-	CASSLEGLQNKNIQYF
-	TRBV5-1	-	CASSLNTRGRTDTQYF
-	TRBV7-2	few	CASSLDTSDRLPQHF
TRBD2	TRBV5-1	-	CASSSLAGDEQYF
-	TRBV30	-	CAWGKGFSGNTIYF
-	TRBV7-9	-	CSSSLADGELFF
-	TRBV30	-	CAWSVVGDNYGYTF
-	TRBV6-5	few	CASSHPEGGVYGYTF
TRBD1	TRBV6-6	-	CASSYVRGTSGNTIYF
-	TRBV5-6	-	CASSLRGINEKLFF
TRBD1	TRBV7-2	-	CASSLEGTGPYGYTF
TRBD1	TRBV19	-	CASSTLGGQGNEQYF
TRBD1	TRBV4-1	few	CASSGTATNEKLFF
TRBD1	TRBV25-1	-	CARRQGASNYGYTF
TRBD1	TRBV2	-	CARRQGVADTQYF
-	TRBV6-5	-	CASSRNREPTPPLHF
-	TRBV9	few	CASSFFPLRRNTEAFF
TRBD1	TRBV9	-	CASSSQTTGGASQYF
-	TRBV6-4	-	CASRETGSSYGYTF
TRBD2	TRBV7-8	-	CASSLVRGGRTGELFF
TRBD1	TRBV7-8	-	CASSLMSHRGNIQYF
-	TRBV18	-	CASSPLLTGRSYEQYF
TRBD2	TRBV5-1	-	CASSVIAGGLTGELFF
-	TRBV6-1	-	CASTLGGNTIYF
TRBD2	TRBV5-1	-	CASSLSAGLADTQYF
TRBD1	TRBV18	-	CASSPRDRGSYGYTF
-	TRBV2	-	CASTTMTVNTEAFF
-	TRBV10-3	-	CAISSRGFSYEQYF
-	TRBV7-7	once	CASSLALGSDEQFF
TRBD1	TRBV7-9	-	CASSRTGNRGIDGYTF
TRBD1	TRBV6-1	-	CASSGGTGRFMNTEAFF
-	TRBV5-8	-	CASSLYSEAFF
-	TRBV2	-	CASTPIGVTEAFF
-	TRBV5-4	-	CASGQSRNTDTQYF
TRBD1	TRBV6-1	few	CASSAPQGPNEKLFF
-	TRBV18	-	CASSLQTSSYEQYF
TRBD2	TRBV4-1	-	CASSHLLGLAGTYEQYF
TRBD2	TRBV10-3	-	CATKLGTSGGTLPEQYF
TRBD1	TRBV29-1	once	CSGWTGTSGNTIYF
TRBD1	TRBV2	-	CASRATGQLYGYTF
-	TRBV19	-	CASSTGPNYGYTF